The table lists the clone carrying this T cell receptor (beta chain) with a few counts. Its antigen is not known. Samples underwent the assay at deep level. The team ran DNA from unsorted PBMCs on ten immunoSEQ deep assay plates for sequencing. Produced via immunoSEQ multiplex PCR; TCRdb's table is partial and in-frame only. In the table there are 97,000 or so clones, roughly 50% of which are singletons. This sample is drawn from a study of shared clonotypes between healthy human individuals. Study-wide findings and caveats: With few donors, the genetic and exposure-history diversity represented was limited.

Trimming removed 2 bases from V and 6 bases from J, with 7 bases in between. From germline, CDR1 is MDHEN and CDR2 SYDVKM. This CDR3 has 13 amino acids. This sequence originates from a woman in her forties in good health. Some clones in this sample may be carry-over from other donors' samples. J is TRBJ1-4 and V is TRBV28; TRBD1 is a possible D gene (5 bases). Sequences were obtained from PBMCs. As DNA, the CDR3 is TGTGCCAGCAGTTTACTGACAGATGAAAAACTGTTTTTT. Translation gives CASSLLTDEKLFF. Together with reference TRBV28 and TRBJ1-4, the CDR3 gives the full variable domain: DVKVTQSSRYLVKRTGEKVFLECVQDMDHENMFWYRQDPGLGLRLIYFSYDVKMKEKGDIPEGYSVSREKKERFSLILESASTNQTSMYLCASSLLTDEKLFFGSGTQLSVL.